This T cell receptor beta chain appears in the sequencing data of a study of regulatory T cells in long-lasting Graves disease. Arm-PCR of CDR3 regions and iRepertoire HTBI primers were used to build TCR beta libraries. TCRdb reanalysed the multiplex PCR reads using MiXCR and keeps one entry per CDR3 protein. This sample has 420,000 or so distinct CDR3 sequences, with about a quarter found just once. Only a few counts were recorded for this clonotype. Its antigen is as yet unknown. Regarding the study as a whole: Favored usage of TRBV28, TRBJ1-2 and TRBJ2-5 was recorded in persistent disease. New patients shared fewer than 1,000 public clonotypes, and persistent patients shared more, with about 2,700. Persistent Graves' cases showed lower TCR diversity than newly diagnosed cases.

Germline lookup yields CDR1 SGHAT and CDR2 FQDESV (reference sequence). V shed 0 bases and J 3 bases; nucleotides not matched to a gene: 7. The CDR3 is 16 residues long. The sample's time point: persistent/refractory GD, antithyroid drugs over 5 years with positive TRAb. The TCR library was made from RNA extracted from PBMCs. The sample consisted of peripheral blood mononuclear cells (PBMCs), taken when the disease was refractory, from a patient treated with antithyroid drugs. The chain couples TRBV11-1 to TRBJ2-7, with 8 bases aligning to TRBD1. This clonotype was sampled from a female donor with Graves disease. In nucleotides, the CDR3 is TGTGCCAGCAGCTTAGCCGCGGGACAGGCCTACTACGAGCAGTACTTC. Translation: CASSLAAGQAYYEQYF.